These T cell receptor beta chains were read from a single sample in a study of blood T cell repertoires in COVID-19. Assay used: immunoSEQ multiplex PCR; TCRdb lists only in-frame clones, some missing. This sample has over 50,000 clones; 75% to 90% occur once, and the top ten carry about 14%. Sample: peripheral blood. The receptors shown here come from a human donor in a cohort sampled during active COVID-19. Both conserved end residues are part of each CDR3. A D gene is named only where the DNA matches it firmly. Where a row states a size, it is once, few, many or the class of an expanded clone; other rows omit it.

D,size,V,J,CDR3,DNA
NA,NA,TRBV5-1,TRBJ2-7,CASTLGGEEQYF,TGCGCCAGCACCCTAGGGGGGGAGGAGCAGTACTTC
NA,few,TRBV19,TRBJ1-4,CASSINRVNEKLFF,TGTGCCAGTAGTATAAACAGGGTTAATGAAAAACTGTTTTTT
TRBD1,NA,TRBV19,TRBJ1-2,CASSRDRGIAGYTF,TGTGCCAGTAGTAGGGACAGGGGGATCGCTGGCTACACCTTC
NA,NA,TRBV18,TRBJ1-1,CASSPRGTRDTEAFF,TGTGCCAGCTCACCGAGGGGGACTAGGGACACTGAAGCTTTCTTT
NA,NA,TRBV5-1,TRBJ1-3,CASSPGHTSGNTIYF,TGCGCCAGCAGCCCCGGACATACCTCTGGAAACACCATATATTTT
TRBD1,NA,TRBV10-3,TRBJ1-1,CAISKLLRDRMNTEAFF,TGTGCCATCAGTAAGCTACTACGGGACAGAATGAACACTGAAGCTTTCTTT
TRBD2,once,TRBV7-2,TRBJ2-3,CASSLGAGGPNTDTQYF,TGTGCCAGCAGCTTGGGAGCGGGAGGACCTAACACAGATACGCAGTATTTT
TRBD1,NA,TRBV5-4,TRBJ2-7,CASSLGQGITYEQYF,TGTGCCAGCAGCTTGGGACAGGGGATAACCTACGAGCAGTACTTC
NA,NA,TRBV12-3/TRBV12-4,TRBJ1-4,CATSLGNEKLFF,TGTGCCACCTCTCTAGGTAATGAAAAACTGTTTTTT
NA,NA,TRBV28,TRBJ2-7,CASSLVGTIYEQYF,TGTGCCAGCAGTCTGGTCGGGACAATTTACGAGCAGTACTTC
TRBD1,NA,TRBV19,TRBJ1-2,CASSKTGGADYGYTF,TGTGCCAGTAGCAAGACAGGGGGCGCTGACTATGGCTACACCTTC
TRBD2,few,TRBV7-9,TRBJ2-1,CASSLAGAYNEQFF,TGTGCCAGCAGTCTAGCGGGAGCCTACAATGAGCAGTTCTTC
NA,NA,TRBV14,TRBJ2-3,CASSYFRQADTQYF,TGTGCCAGCAGCTACTTCAGGCAGGCAGATACGCAGTATTTT
NA,NA,TRBV5-1,TRBJ1-2,CASSPGSREVGYTF,TGCGCCAGCAGCCCTGGAAGCAGGGAGGTTGGCTACACCTTC
TRBD1,NA,TRBV7-9,TRBJ1-6,CASNGSGGNSPLHF,TGTGCCAGCAATGGGTCAGGGGGCAATTCACCCCTCCACTTT
NA,NA,TRBV5-1,TRBJ2-1,CASSPRTPTLDEQFF,TGCGCCAGCAGCCCCCGGACTCCTACCCTGGATGAGCAGTTCTTC
NA,once,TRBV19,TRBJ2-1,CASSQADNEQFF,TGTGCCAGTTCCCAGGCCGACAATGAGCAGTTCTTC
TRBD1,once,TRBV7-2,TRBJ1-4,CASSSPDRGLLGEKLFF,TGTGCCAGCAGCTCCCCGGACAGGGGGCTTCTAGGGGAAAAACTGTTTTTT
TRBD2,NA,TRBV6-5,TRBJ2-1,CASSSLGLAGSYEQFF,TGTGCCAGCAGTTCCCTGGGACTAGCGGGAAGCTATGAGCAGTTCTTC
TRBD2,NA,TRBV11-3,TRBJ2-7,CASSPGGDLYEQYF,TGTGCCAGCAGCCCGGGGGGGGACCTCTACGAGCAGTACTTC
TRBD2,few,TRBV6-5,TRBJ2-3,CASSYSRAGGRDTQYF,TGTGCCAGCAGTTACAGTAGGGCGGGAGGGCGAGATACGCAGTATTTT
TRBD1,few,TRBV27,TRBJ2-2,CASSFEDRGHGELFF,TGTGCCAGCAGTTTTGAGGACAGGGGCCACGGGGAGCTGTTTTTT